Below, 22 T cell receptor beta chains from the same sample are listed, as sequenced in a study of T cells expressing NK-cell markers. Reprocessing the 5' RACE reads, TCRdb reports a single entry for every CDR3 protein and omits DNA. This sample's table reports 550,000 to 600,000 distinct CDR3 sequences. Sequencing was carried out using blood T cells: a sorted CD56 or NKG2C T cell subset, CD4+ or CD8+ T cells, or bulk PBMC T cells (not recorded which). The receptors derive from a man between 18 and 35 years old in good health.

The rearrangement links TRBV5-1 to TRBJ1-2; with no DNA, the TCRdb D assignment of TRBD1 cannot be verified. CDR3 length equals 18 residues. In germline, CDR1 is SGHRS, CDR2 YFSETQ. The CDR3 reads CASGGPGHSGDRNYGYTF.

V is TRBV6-5 and J is TRBJ1-2; TCRdb gives TRBD1 as the D gene, but with no DNA this cannot be confirmed. This CDR3 has 15 residues. The germline gives CDR1 MNHEY, CDR2 SVGAGI. The CDR3 here is CASSYVGGRDYGYTF.

The V gene is TRBV25-1, the J gene TRBJ1-5. From germline, CDR1 is MGHDK and CDR2 SYGVNS. The CDR3 covers 14 residues. The CDR3: CASSPAGWSQPQHF.

The chain has TRBV7-6 and TRBJ2-1; with no DNA, the TCRdb D assignment of TRBD2 cannot be verified. The CDR3 spans 16 residues. Germline V CDR1 and CDR2: SGHVS, FNYEAQ. CDR3 amino acids: CASSARTSGSYHEQFF.

The chain is built from TRBV19 and TRBJ1-1. The germline V gene has CDR1 LNHDA and CDR2 SQIVND (reference sequence). This CDR3 has 13 amino acids. CDR3 sequence: CASARGWNTEAFF.

The chain has TRBV7-6 and TRBJ1-3; the TCRdb D gene call, TRBD1, has no DNA to confirm it. The CDR3 runs 19 residues. Germline V gene data show CDR1 as SGHVS and CDR2 as FNYEAQ. The CDR3 here is CASSLVVRDRDHSGNTIYF. Full variable domain (missing parts from reference TRBV7-6 and TRBJ1-3): GAGVSQSPRYKVTKRGQDVALRCDPISGHVSLYWYRQALGQGPEFLTYFNYEAQQDKSGLPNDRFSAERPEGSISTLTIQRTEQRDSAMYRCASSLVVRDRDHSGNTIYFGEGSWLTVV.

V is TRBV11-3 and J is TRBJ2-1; TCRdb gives TRBD2 as the D gene, but with no DNA this cannot be confirmed. This CDR3 region has 14 residues. From germline, CDR1 is SGHNT and CDR2 YENEEA. CDR3 sequence: CASSGDSDYNEQFF.

The chain uses TRBV15 and TRBJ2-1; as DNA is missing, the TRBD1 call by TCRdb cannot be tested. Germline V gene sequence: CDR1 LNHNV, CDR2 YYDKDF (reference sequence). CDR3 size: 15 residues. CDR3 region: CATSRDRLSSNEQFF. The full variable domain, its missing parts supplied by reference TRBV15 and TRBJ2-1, is DAMVIQNPRYQVTQFGKPVTLSCSQTLNHNVMYWYQQKSSQAPKLLFHYYDKDFNNEADTPDNFQSRRPNTSFCFLDIRSPGLGDTAMYLCATSRDRLSSNEQFFGPGTRLTVL.

The rearrangement links TRBV29-1 to TRBJ2-3; TCRdb's D call, TRBD1, is unchecked because there is no DNA. This CDR3 has 14 amino acids. The germline V gene has CDR1 SQVTM and CDR2 ANQGSEA. The CDR3 reads CSAERGVQRDTQYF.

This chain connects TRBV20-1 to TRBJ2-5; lacking DNA, the TRBD1 call made by TCRdb goes unchecked. Per the germline V gene, CDR1 is DFQATT and CDR2 is SNEGSKA (reference sequence). CDR3 length: 15 amino acids. CDR3 region: CSARPGGTRGETQYF.

The V gene is TRBV12-3 or TRBV12-4, the J gene TRBJ2-1; no DNA is available, so the TRBD2 call from TCRdb remains unchecked. The CDR3 length is 11 residues. The CDR3 spells CASSLGGARFF.

This sequence joins TRBV18 and TRBJ2-1; the D call of TRBD2 rests on TCRdb alone, since no DNA is present to check it. Germline V lookup: CDR1 KGHSH, CDR2 LQKENI. CDR3 length: 15 amino acids. CDR3 sequence reads: CASSPLGAGGDEQFF.

The genes are TRBV5-1 and TRBJ2-1; TCRdb picks TRBD2, but there is no DNA to check that call. The CDR3 covers 16 residues. Germline CDR1 and CDR2: SGHRS and YFSETQ. The CDR3 region is CASSLPLAGGRNEQFF.

This chain uses TRBV25-1 with TRBJ2-2; TCRdb returns TRBD2, unconfirmable since there is no DNA. This CDR3 region has 14 residues. CDR1 and CDR2 (germline): MGHDK, SYGVNS. The CDR3 sequence: CASMIRAGTGELFF.

This rearrangement joins TRBV12-5 to TRBJ2-3; TCRdb returns TRBD2, unconfirmable since there is no DNA. This CDR3 spans 15 amino acids. Germline V gene lookup returns CDR1 LGHNT and CDR2 FRNRAP. The CDR3 loop is CASGLGLAVRDTQYF.

J is TRBJ2-6 and V is TRBV9; there is no DNA to check the TCRdb D call of TRBD1. The V gene's germline CDR1 is SGDLS and CDR2 YYNGEE. The CDR3 loop spans 18 amino acids. The CDR3 sequence is CASGPYGGGGSGANVLTF.

The chain combines TRBV27 with TRBJ1-2; TCRdb proposes TRBD1, but this gene call is untestable without DNA. This CDR3 has 15 residues. Germline CDR1 MNHEY, CDR2 SMNVEV (reference sequence). Here the CDR3 reads CASSYSPKGSYGYTF.

This chain connects TRBV29-1 to TRBJ2-5; no DNA is available, so the TRBD2 call from TCRdb remains unchecked. Germline V gene sequence: CDR1 SQVTM, CDR2 ANQGSEA. The length of the CDR3 is 12 residues. The CDR3 sequence is CSVVDSWGTQYF.

The rearrangement links TRBV7-2 to TRBJ2-7; no DNA is available, so the TRBD2 call from TCRdb remains unchecked. The germline V gene has CDR1 SGHTA and CDR2 FQGNSA. The CDR3 loop spans 15 amino acids. The chain's CDR3 is CASSLAGGLAGGHDF.

The chain has TRBV18 and TRBJ2-1. Looked up from germline, CDR1 is KGHSH and CDR2 is LQKENI. The CDR3 has 17 residues. The CDR3 sequence is CASSPGVGGSSYNEQFF.

The V and J genes are TRBV6-1 and TRBJ2-5; as DNA is missing, the TRBD2 call by TCRdb cannot be tested. The CDR3 loop spans 14 amino acids. Per the germline V gene, CDR1 is MNHNS and CDR2 is SASEGT. The CDR3 here is CASSEVGLVETQYF.

This sequence joins TRBV29-1 and TRBJ1-1. Germline CDR1 reads SQVTM; CDR2 reads ANQGSEA. The CDR3 loop spans 14 amino acids. CDR3 in amino acids: CSVQIPGRGTEAFF.